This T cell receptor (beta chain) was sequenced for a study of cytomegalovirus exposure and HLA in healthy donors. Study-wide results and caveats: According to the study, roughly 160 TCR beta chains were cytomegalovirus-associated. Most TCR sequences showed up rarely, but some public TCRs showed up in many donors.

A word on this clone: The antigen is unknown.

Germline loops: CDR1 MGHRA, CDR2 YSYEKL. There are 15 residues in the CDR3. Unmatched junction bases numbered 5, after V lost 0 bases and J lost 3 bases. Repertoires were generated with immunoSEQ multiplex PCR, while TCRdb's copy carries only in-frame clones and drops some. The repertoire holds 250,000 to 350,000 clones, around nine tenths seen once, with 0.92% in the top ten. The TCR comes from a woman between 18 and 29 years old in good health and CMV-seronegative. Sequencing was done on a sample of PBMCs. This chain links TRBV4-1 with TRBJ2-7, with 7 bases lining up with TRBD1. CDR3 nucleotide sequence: TGCGCCAGCAGCCAAGATACCGGGGACAGCTACGAGCAGTACTTC. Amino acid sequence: CASSQDTGDSYEQYF.